The rows below give T cell receptor beta chains drawn from one sample of a study of T cell repertoires in cytomegalovirus infection. Each CDR3 protein is one row after TCRdb ran MiXCR on the reads. This sample has around 800,000 distinct CDR3 sequences, with about 33% found just once. No antigen is known for these receptors. The sample in question was cultured CD8+ T cells from PBMCs, obtained from culture after CMV antigen stimulation. Receptors originate from a human donor in good health (CMV status not recorded). Some clones in this sample may be carry-over from other donors' samples. CDR3s include the opening cysteine and the closing phenylalanine or tryptophan. The D gene is left open where the match is weak. Size values are once, few and many counts, or a class for expanded clones, and some rows have none.

cdr3_nt: TGCGCCAGCAGCCAAGATCCGGCGGGGGATGTGACAGATACGCAGTATTTT
cdr3_aa: CASSQDPAGDVTDTQYF
v_call: TRBV4-3
clone_size: few
j_call: TRBJ2-3
d_call: TRBD2

cdr3_nt: TGCGCCAGCAGGGATGGACAGGGCGAAGCTTTCTTT
cdr3_aa: CASRDGQGEAFF
v_call: TRBV5-1
clone_size: .
j_call: TRBJ1-1
d_call: TRBD1

cdr3_nt: TGTGCCAGCAGCTTAGGGAGGGAATTGGATAGCAATCAGCCCCAGCATTTT
cdr3_aa: CASSLGRELDSNQPQHF
v_call: TRBV13
clone_size: .
j_call: TRBJ1-5
d_call: .

cdr3_nt: TGTGCCAGCAGCCACCCGCGAGGGCGTACGGCCGGGGAGCTGTTTTTT
cdr3_aa: CASSHPRGRTAGELFF
v_call: TRBV7-9
clone_size: many
j_call: TRBJ2-2
d_call: .

cdr3_nt: TGTGCCAGCAGTCGCCAAGGGACAGGGCCTTATGGCTACACCTTC
cdr3_aa: CASSRQGTGPYGYTF
v_call: TRBV27
clone_size: .
j_call: TRBJ1-2
d_call: TRBD1

cdr3_nt: TGTGCCAGCAGTTACTCGAGCCAAGGGGCTTCGACTGAAGCTTTCTTT
cdr3_aa: CASSYSSQGASTEAFF
v_call: TRBV6-5
clone_size: .
j_call: TRBJ1-1
d_call: .

cdr3_nt: TGTGCCAGCAGCTTAGGTGGGCTGCGGGGGGAACAGTACTTC
cdr3_aa: CASSLGGLRGEQYF
v_call: TRBV7-6
clone_size: many
j_call: TRBJ2-7
d_call: TRBD2

cdr3_nt: TGTGCCAGCAGCCCGGTCTTGGGGGCCAACGTCCTGACTTTC
cdr3_aa: CASSPVLGANVLTF
v_call: TRBV7-2
clone_size: many
j_call: TRBJ2-6
d_call: .

cdr3_nt: TGTGCCAGCAGTGACTCGACAGGGGCAGATACGCAGTATTTT
cdr3_aa: CASSDSTGADTQYF
v_call: TRBV6-4
clone_size: .
j_call: TRBJ2-3
d_call: TRBD1

cdr3_nt: TGTGCCAGCAGAGCAGGGGGGCGTCATTCACCCCTCCACTTT
cdr3_aa: CASRAGGRHSPLHF
v_call: TRBV5-6
clone_size: .
j_call: TRBJ1-6
d_call: TRBD1

cdr3_nt: TGTGCCAGCAGTGTTAGAGGGGACGAGCAGTACTTC
cdr3_aa: CASSVRGDEQYF
v_call: TRBV27
clone_size: .
j_call: TRBJ2-7
d_call: .

cdr3_nt: TGTGCCAGCAGTCCCCTTATCACACACACAGATACGCAGTATTTT
cdr3_aa: CASSPLITHTDTQYF
v_call: TRBV6-2/TRBV6-3
clone_size: .
j_call: TRBJ2-3
d_call: .

cdr3_nt: TGTGCCAGTAGTCCCGGGCGGGGACCATACGAGCAGTACTTC
cdr3_aa: CASSPGRGPYEQYF
v_call: TRBV4-1
clone_size: many
j_call: TRBJ2-7
d_call: .

cdr3_nt: TGTGCCAGTAGTATAGACCTATGGACAGCGTTGAACACTGAAGCTTTCTTT
cdr3_aa: CASSIDLWTALNTEAFF
v_call: TRBV19
clone_size: few
j_call: TRBJ1-1
d_call: .

cdr3_nt: TGTGCCAGCAGCTCGTTAAACCCGGGACTAGGGGGAGCCTTCTTC
cdr3_aa: CASSSLNPGLGGAFF
v_call: TRBV7-6
clone_size: few
j_call: TRBJ2-1
d_call: TRBD2

cdr3_nt: TGTGCCAGCAGCTCCCAGGGGGGCGAGCCTGAAGATACGCAGTATTTT
cdr3_aa: CASSSQGGEPEDTQYF
v_call: TRBV11-3
clone_size: .
j_call: TRBJ2-3
d_call: .

cdr3_nt: TGTGCCGCCCAGGAGGGACTGGTGAACACTGAAGCTTTCTTT
cdr3_aa: CAAQEGLVNTEAFF
v_call: TRBV6-2/TRBV6-3
clone_size: .
j_call: TRBJ1-1
d_call: .

cdr3_nt: TGTGCCAGCAGCACCGGTGGCTACACCTTC
cdr3_aa: CASSTGGYTF
v_call: TRBV6-1
clone_size: many
j_call: TRBJ1-2
d_call: .

cdr3_nt: TGCCTCGTCAGGGGGCTGATGAACACCGGGGAGCTGTTTTTT
cdr3_aa: CLVRGLMNTGELFF
v_call: TRBV12-3/TRBV12-4
clone_size: few
j_call: TRBJ2-2
d_call: TRBD1

cdr3_nt: TGTGCCAGCAGCGTTGGAGCGGGGAGGAACCTTTACAATGAGCAGTTCTTC
cdr3_aa: CASSVGAGRNLYNEQFF
v_call: TRBV7-6
clone_size: many
j_call: TRBJ2-1
d_call: TRBD2

cdr3_nt: TGTGCCAGCAGCCAAGCGGTTGGATTATCCTACAATGAGCAGTTCTTC
cdr3_aa: CASSQAVGLSYNEQFF
v_call: TRBV14
clone_size: few
j_call: TRBJ2-1
d_call: .

cdr3_nt: TGTGCCAGCAGCTTGGGGGTATTTCCCTACAATGAGCAGTTCTTC
cdr3_aa: CASSLGVFPYNEQFF
v_call: TRBV7-6
clone_size: many
j_call: TRBJ2-1
d_call: .

cdr3_nt: TGTGCCAGCAGTCCTACCTCCGGGACAGGGGGCAGAGGTTGGTATGGCTACACCTTC
cdr3_aa: CASSPTSGTGGRGWYGYTF
v_call: TRBV28
clone_size: few
j_call: TRBJ1-2
d_call: TRBD1

cdr3_nt: TGCAGTGCTATTGGAGTTTCCTACGAGCAGTACTTC
cdr3_aa: CSAIGVSYEQYF
v_call: TRBV20-1
clone_size: .
j_call: TRBJ2-7
d_call: .

cdr3_nt: TGCAGTGCTAGAGGGACCAGTCGCAATCAGCCCCAGCATTTT
cdr3_aa: CSARGTSRNQPQHF
v_call: TRBV20-1
clone_size: .
j_call: TRBJ1-5
d_call: .

cdr3_nt: TGTGCCAGCAGTTACGGGGAGGATGAAGCTTTCTTT
cdr3_aa: CASSYGEDEAFF
v_call: TRBV6-5
clone_size: few
j_call: TRBJ1-1
d_call: .